Reported below is one TCR beta chain. Profiled with immunoSEQ multiplex PCR; TCRdb holds only in-frame clones, not every one. The sample holds tens of thousands of clones, over 80% seen once. The data were taken from a study of OX40 agonist ivuxolimab in advanced cancers. The CDR3 covers 16 residues. Germline CDR1 SQVTM, CDR2 ANQGSEA. Trimming shortened V by 3 bases and J by 8 bases, and 24 bases separated the two germline ends. The chain has TRBV29-1 and TRBJ2-3; a possible D gene is TRBD2 (6 bases). The receptor's source is an adult with an advanced solid tumor such as melanoma, head and neck, liver or kidney cancer. The sample here was CD4+ or CD8+ T cells sorted from blood, taken in a trial of the OX40 agonist ivuxolimab. The CDR3 nucleotides are TGCAGCGTTGACTGGGCGGGAAAGATGGTAGGAGGTACGCAGTATTTT. Translating gives CSVDWAGKMVGGTQYF.